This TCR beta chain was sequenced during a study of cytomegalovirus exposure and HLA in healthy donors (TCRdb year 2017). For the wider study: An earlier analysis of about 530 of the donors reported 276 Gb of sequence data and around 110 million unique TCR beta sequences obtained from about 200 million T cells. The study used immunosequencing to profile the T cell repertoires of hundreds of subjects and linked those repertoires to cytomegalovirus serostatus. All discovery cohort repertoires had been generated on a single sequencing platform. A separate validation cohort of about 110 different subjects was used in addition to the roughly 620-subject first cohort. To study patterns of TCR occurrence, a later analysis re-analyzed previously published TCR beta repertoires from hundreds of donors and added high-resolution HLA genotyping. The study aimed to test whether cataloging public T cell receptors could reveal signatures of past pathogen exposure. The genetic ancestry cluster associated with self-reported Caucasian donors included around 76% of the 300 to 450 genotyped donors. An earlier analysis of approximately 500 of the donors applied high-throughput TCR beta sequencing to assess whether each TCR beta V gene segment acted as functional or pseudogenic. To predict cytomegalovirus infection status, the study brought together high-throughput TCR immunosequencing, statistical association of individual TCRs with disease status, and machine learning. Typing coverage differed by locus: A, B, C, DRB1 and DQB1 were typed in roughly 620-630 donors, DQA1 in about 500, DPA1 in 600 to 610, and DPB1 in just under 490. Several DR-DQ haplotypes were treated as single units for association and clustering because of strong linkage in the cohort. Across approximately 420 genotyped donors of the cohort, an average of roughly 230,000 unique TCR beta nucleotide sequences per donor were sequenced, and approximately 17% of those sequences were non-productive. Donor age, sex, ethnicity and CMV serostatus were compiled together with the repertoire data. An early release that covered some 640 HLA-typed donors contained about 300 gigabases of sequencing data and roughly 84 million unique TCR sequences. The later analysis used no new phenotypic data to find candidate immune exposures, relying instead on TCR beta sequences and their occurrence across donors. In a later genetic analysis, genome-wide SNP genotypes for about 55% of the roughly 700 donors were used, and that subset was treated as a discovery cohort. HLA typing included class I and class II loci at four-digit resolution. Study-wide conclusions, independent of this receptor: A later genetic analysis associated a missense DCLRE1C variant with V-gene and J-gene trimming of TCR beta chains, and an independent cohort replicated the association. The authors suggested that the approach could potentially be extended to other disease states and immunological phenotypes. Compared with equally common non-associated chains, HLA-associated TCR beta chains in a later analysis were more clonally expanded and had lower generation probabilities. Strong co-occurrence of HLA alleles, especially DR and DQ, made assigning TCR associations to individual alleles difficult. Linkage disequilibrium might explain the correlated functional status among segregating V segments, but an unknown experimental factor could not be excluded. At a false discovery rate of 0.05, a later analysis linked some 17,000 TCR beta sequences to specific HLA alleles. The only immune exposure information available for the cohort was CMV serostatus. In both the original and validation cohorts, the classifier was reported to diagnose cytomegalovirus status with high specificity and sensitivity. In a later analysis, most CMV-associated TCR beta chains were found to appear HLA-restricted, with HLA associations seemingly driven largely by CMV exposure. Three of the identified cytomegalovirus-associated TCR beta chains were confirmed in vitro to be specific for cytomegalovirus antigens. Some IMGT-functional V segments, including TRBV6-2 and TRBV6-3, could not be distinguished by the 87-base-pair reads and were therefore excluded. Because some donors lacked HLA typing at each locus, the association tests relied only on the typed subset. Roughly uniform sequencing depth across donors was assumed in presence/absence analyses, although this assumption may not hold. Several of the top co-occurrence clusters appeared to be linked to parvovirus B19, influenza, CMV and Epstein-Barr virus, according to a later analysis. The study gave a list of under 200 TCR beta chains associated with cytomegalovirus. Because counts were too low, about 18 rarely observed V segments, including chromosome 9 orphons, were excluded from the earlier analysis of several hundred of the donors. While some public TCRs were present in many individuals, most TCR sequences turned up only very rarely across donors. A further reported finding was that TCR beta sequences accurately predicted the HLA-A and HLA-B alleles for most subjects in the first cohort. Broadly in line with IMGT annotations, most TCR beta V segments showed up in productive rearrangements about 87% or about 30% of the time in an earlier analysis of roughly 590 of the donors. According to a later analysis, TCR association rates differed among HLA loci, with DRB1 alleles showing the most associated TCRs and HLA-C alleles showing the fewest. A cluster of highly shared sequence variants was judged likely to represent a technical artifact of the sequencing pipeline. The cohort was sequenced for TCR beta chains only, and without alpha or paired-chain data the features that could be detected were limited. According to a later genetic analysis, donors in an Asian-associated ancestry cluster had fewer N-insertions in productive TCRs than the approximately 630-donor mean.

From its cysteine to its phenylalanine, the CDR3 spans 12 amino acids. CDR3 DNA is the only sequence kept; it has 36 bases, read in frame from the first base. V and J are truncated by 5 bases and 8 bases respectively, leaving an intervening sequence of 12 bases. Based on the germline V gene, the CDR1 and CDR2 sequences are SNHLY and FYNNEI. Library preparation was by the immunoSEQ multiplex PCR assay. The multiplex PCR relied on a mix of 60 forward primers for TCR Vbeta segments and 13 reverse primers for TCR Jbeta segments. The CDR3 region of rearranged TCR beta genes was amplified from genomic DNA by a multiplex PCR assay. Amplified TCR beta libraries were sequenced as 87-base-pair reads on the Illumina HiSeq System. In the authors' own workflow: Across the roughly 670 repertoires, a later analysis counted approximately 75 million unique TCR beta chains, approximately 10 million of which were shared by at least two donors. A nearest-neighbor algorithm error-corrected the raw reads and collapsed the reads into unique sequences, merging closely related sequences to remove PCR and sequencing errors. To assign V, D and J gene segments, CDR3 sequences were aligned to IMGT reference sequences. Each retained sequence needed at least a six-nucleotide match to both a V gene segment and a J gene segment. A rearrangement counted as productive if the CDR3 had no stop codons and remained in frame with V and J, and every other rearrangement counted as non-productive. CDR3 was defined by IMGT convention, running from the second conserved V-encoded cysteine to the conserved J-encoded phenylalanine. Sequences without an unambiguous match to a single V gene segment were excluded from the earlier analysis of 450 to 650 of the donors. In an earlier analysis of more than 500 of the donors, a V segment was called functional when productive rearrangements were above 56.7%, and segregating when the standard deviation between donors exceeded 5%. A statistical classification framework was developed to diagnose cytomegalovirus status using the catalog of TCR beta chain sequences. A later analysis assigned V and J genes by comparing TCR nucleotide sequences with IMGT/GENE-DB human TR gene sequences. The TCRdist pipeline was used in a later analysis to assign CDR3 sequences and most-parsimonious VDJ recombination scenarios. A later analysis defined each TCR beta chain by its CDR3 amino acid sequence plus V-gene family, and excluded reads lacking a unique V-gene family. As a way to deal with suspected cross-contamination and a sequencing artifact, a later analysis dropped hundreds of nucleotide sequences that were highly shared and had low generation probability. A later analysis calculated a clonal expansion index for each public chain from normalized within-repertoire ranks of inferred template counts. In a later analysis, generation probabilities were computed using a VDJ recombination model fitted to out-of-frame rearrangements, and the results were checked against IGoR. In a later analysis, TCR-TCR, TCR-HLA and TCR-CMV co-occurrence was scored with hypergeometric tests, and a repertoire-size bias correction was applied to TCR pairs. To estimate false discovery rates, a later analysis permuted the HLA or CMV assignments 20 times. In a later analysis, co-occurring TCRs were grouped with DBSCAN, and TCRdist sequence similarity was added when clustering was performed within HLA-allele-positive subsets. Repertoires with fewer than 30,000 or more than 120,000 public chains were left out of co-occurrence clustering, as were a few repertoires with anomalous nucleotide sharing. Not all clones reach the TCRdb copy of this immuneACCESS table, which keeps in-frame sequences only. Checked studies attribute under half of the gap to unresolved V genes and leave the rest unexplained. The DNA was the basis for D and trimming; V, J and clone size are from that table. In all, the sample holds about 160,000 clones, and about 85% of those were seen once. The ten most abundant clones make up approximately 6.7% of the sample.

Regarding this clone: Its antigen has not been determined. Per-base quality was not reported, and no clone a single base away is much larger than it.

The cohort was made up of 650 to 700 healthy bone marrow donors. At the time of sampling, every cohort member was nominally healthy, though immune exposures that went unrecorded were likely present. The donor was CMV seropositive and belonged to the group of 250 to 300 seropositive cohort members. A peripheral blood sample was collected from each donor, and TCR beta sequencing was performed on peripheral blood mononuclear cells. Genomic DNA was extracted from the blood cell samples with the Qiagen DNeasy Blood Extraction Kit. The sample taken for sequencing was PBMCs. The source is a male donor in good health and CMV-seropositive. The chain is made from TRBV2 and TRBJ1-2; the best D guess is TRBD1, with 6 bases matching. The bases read TGTGCCAGCAGTCCCCAGGGGCAAGGCTACACCTTC. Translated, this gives CASSPQGQGYTF.